This record concerns one T cell receptor (beta chain) sequence. What it binds is unknown. The sample is drawn from a study of naive and memory T cell subsets. The CDR3 loop spans 13 amino acids. Per the germline V gene, CDR1 is KGHDR and CDR2 is SFDVKD. Deletions cut 1 base from V and 2 bases from J, with 2 bases between. Two oligonucleotides, mixed equimolar, formed the beta constant-region primer covering TRBC1 and TRBC2. Four rounds of PCR amplified the ligated cDNA using nested alpha and beta constant-region primers plus SP2. TCRdb passed the UMI-ligation and nested PCR reads through MiXCR, listing each CDR3 protein once. The sample consists of 99,000 or so distinct CDR3 sequences, about 14% of them appearing once. The study, taken as a whole, reports: Over 95% of naive TCR sequences appeared only once after error correction, unlike memory subsets. Naive repertoires, especially CD8, held a few larger clonotypes, possibly memory cells re-expressing CD45RA.

This clonotype was obtained from a human donor in good health. This chain uses TRBV24-1 with TRBJ2-1, with D unresolved. The sequenced sample was naive CD8+ T cells from blood. CDR3: CATSDFTYNEQFF. The CDR3 nucleotides read TGTGCCACCAGTGATTTTACCTACAATGAGCAGTTCTTC.